This paragraph covers one T cell receptor (beta chain) sequence. The data were taken from a study of blood T cell repertoires in COVID-19. Study details: COVID-19 samples collected from the United States, Italy and Spain covered acute and convalescent phases. Nucleic acid was either cDNA or gDNA, and it came from T cells, B-cell-depleted T cells, or PBMCs.

Trimming took 4 bases from V and 3 from J; bases not matched to a gene: 6. This CDR3 is built from 15 residues. Germline-derived CDR1 and CDR2 are SGHRS and YFSETQ. Original data processing: Amplification of reference gene primers provided the estimated nucleated cell counts. The repertoire was sequenced with immunoSEQ multiplex PCR; TCRdb's copy has only in-frame clones and lacks some. V and J calls and clone size are those listed in that table; D and trimming were worked out from the DNA. The table includes 260,000 or so clones, over 75% detected once. The clonotype comes from a human donor in a cohort sampled during active COVID-19. The chain is built from TRBV5-1 and TRBJ2-2, with TRBD2 matching 7 bases. The sequenced sample consisted of peripheral blood. The CDR3 is CASSPGTTYTGELFF. In nucleotides, the CDR3 is TGCGCCAGCAGCCCTGGGACTACGTACACCGGGGAGCTGTTTTTT.